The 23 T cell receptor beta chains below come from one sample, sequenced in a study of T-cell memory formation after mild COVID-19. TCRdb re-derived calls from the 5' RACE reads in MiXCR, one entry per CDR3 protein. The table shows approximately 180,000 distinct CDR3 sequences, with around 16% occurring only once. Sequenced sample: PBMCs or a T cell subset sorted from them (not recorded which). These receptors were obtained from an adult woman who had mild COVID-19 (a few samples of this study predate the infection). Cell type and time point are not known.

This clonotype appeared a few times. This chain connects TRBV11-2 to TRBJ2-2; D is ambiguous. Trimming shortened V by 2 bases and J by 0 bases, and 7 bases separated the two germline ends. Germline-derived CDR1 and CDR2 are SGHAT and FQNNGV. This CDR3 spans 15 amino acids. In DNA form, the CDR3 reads TGTGCCAGCAGCTTAATTGGGTCGAACACCGGGGAGCTGTTTTTT. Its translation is CASSLIGSNTGELFF.

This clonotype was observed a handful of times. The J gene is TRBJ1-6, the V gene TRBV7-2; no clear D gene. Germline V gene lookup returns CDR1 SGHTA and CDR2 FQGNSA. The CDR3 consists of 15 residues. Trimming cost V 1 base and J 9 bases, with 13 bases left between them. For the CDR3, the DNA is TGTGCCAGCAGCTTAGGTGCCCGGGGAAGTTCACCCCTCCACTTT. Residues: CASSLGARGSSPLHF.

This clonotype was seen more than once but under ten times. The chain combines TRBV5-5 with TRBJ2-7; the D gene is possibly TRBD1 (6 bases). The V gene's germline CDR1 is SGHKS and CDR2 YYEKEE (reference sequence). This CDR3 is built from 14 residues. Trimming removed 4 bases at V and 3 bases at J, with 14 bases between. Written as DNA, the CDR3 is TGTGCCAGCAGCAAAGCCGACAGGAACTACGAGCAGTACTTC. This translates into CASSKADRNYEQYF.

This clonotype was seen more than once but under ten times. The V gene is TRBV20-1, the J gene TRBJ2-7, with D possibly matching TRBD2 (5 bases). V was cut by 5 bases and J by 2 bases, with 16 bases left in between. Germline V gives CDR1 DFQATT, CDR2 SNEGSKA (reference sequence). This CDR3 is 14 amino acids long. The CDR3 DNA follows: TGCAGTGCTTTAGAACACCGGGGTACCTACGAGCAGTACTTC. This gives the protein CSALEHRGTYEQYF.

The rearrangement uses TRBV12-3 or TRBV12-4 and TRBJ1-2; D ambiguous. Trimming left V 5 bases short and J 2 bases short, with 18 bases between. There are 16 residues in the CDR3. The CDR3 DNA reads TGTGCCAGCAGTCCCTTGGACTCGGCCCCCAACTATGGCTACACCTTC. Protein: CASSPLDSAPNYGYTF.

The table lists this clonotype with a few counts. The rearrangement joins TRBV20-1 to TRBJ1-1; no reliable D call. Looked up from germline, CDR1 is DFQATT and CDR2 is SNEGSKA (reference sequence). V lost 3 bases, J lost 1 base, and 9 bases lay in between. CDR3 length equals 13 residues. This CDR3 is CSARLPENTEAFF. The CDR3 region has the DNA TGCAGTGCTAGGCTCCCCGAGAACACTGAAGCTTTCTTT.

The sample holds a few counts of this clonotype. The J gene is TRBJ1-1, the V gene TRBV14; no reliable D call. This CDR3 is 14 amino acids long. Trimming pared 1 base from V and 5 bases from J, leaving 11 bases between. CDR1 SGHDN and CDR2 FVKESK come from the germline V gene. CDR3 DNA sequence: TGTGCCAGCAGCCAAGGGGGTTGGCGGACTGAAGCTTTCTTT. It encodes CASSQGGWRTEAFF.

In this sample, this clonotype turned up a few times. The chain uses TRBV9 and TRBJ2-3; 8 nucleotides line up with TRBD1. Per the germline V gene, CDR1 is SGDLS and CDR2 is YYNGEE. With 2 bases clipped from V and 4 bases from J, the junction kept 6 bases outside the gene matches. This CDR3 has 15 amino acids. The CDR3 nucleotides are TGTGCCAGCAGCGTTGTGGCAGGGGGCTCAGATACGCAGTATTTT. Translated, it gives CASSVVAGGSDTQYF.

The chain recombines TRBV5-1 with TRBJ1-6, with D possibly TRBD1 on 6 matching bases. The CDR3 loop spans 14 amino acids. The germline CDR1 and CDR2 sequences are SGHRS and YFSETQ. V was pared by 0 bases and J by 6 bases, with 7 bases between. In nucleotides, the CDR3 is TGCGCCAGCAGCTTGGCAGGGGCTAATTCACCCCTCCACTTT. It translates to CASSLAGANSPLHF.

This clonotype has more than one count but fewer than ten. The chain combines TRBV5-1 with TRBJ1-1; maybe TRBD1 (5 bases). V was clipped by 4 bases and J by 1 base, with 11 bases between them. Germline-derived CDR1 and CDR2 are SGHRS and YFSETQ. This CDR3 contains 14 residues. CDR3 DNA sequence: TGCGCCAGCAGCCCACTGACAGAGAACACTGAAGCTTTCTTT. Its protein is CASSPLTENTEAFF.

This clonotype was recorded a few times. The CDR3 DNA reads as TGTGCCAGCAGTCGAAGACCGGGACAGTCGAACACTGAAGCTTTCTTT. As protein: CASSRRPGQSNTEAFF. The gene calls are TRBV12-3 or TRBV12-4 and TRBJ1-1, with 7 bases that match TRBD1. Trimming removed 5 bases from V and 1 base from J; junction bases left unmatched: 10. The CDR3 runs 16 residues.

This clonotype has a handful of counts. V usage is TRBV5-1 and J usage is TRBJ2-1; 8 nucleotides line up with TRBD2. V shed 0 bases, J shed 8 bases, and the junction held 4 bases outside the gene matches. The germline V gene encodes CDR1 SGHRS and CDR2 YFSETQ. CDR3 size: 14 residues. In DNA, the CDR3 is TGCGCCAGCAGCTTGGGGACTAGCTCCCATGAGCAGTTCTTC. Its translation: CASSLGTSSHEQFF.

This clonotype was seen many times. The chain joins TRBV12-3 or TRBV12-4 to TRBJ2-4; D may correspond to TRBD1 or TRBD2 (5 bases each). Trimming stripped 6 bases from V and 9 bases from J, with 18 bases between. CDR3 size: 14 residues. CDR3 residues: CASSPGTHRGIQYF. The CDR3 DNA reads TGTGCCAGCAGCCCGGGGACGCACCGCGGCATTCAGTACTTC.

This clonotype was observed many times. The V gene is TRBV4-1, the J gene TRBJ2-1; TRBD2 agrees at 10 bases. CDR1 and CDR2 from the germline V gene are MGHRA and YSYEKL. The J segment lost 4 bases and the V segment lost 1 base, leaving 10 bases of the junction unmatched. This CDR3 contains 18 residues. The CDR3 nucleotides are TGCGCCAGCAGCCAAGGGATTTTCGGTAGCGGGGGGTACAATGAGCAGTTCTTC. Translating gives CASSQGIFGSGGYNEQFF.

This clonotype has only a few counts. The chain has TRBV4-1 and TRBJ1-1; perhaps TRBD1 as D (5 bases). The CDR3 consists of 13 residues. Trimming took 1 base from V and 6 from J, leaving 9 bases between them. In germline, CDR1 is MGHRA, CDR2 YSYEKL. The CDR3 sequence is CASSQVEGSEAFF. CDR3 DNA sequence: TGCGCCAGCAGCCAAGTCGAGGGGTCTGAAGCTTTCTTT.

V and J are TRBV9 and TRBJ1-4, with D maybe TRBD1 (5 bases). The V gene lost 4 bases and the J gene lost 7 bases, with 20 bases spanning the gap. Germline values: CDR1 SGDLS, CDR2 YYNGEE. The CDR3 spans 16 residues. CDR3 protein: CASSPPRGSAGEKLFF. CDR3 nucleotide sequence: TGTGCCAGCAGCCCACCACGGGGGAGCGCGGGTGAAAAACTGTTTTTT.

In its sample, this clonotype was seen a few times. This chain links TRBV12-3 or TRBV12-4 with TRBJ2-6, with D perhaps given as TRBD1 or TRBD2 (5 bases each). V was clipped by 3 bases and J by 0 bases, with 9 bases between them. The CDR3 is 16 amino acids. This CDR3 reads CASSLGRISGANVLTF. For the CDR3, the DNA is TGTGCCAGCAGTTTGGGACGGATCTCTGGGGCCAACGTCCTGACTTTC.

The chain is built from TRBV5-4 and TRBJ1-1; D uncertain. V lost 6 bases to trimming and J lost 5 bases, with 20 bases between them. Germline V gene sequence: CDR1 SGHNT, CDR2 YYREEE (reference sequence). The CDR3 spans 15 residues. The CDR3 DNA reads TGTGCCAGCACCCGCCAGGAGGGCTCTAAGACTGAAGCTTTCTTT. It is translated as CASTRQEGSKTEAFF. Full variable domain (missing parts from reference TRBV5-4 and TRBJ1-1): ETGVTQSPTHLIKTRGQQVTLRCSSQSGHNTVSWYQQALGQGPQFIFQYYREEENGRGNFPPRFSGLQFPNYSSELNVNALELDDSALYLCASTRQEGSKTEAFFGQGTRLTVV.

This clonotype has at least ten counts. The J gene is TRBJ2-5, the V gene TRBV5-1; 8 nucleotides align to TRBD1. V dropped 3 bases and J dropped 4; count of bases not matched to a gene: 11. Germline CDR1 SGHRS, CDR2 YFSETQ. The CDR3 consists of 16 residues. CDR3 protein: CASSSGGRSSRETQYF. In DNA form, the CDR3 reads TGCGCCAGCAGCTCAGGGGGCCGAAGTTCCCGAGAGACCCAGTACTTC.

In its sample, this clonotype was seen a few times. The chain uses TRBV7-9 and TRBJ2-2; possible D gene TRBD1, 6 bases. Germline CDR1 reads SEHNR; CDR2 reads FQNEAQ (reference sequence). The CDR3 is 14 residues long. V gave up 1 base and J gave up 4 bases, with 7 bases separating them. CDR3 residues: CASSLGQATGELFF. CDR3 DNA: TGTGCCAGCAGCTTAGGACAGGCCACCGGGGAGCTGTTTTTT.

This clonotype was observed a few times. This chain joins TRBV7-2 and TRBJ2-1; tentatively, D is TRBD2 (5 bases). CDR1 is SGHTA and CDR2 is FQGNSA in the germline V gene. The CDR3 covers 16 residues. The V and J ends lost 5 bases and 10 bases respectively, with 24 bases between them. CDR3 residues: CASSRIPGLRANEQFF. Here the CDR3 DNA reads TGTGCCAGCAGCCGTATCCCGGGGTTAAGGGCCAACGAGCAGTTCTTC.

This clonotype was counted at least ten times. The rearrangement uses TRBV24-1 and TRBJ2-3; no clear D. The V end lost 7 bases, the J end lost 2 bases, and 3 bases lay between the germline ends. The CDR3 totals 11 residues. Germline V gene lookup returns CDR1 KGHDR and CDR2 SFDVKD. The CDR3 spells CATSNTDTQYF. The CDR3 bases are TGTGCCACCAGCAACACAGATACGCAGTATTTT.

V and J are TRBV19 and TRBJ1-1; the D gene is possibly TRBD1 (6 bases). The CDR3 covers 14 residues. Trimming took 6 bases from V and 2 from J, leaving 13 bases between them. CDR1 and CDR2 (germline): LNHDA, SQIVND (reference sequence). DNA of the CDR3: TGTGCCAGTAGCCGTGACAGGTCCAACACTGAAGCTTTCTTT. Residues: CASSRDRSNTEAFF.